This entry lists 29 T cell receptor beta chains sequenced from one sample in a study of T cell responses to AZD1222 COVID-19 vaccine. Sequencing used immunoSEQ multiplex PCR; TCRdb keeps in-frame clones, though not all of them. The sample contains about 200,000 clones, 88% of which appear only once. The sample was peripheral blood, taken on day 0 of AZD1222 vaccination. These TCRs come from an adult in good health.

The V and J genes are TRBV7-9 and TRBJ1-3; D is possibly TRBD1 (5 bases). There are 17 residues in the CDR3. V was shortened by 8 bases and J by 0 bases, with 20 bases between the two germline ends. In germline, CDR1 is SEHNR, CDR2 FQNEAQ (reference sequence). The CDR3 loop reads CASAPPRGTLSGNTIYF. For the CDR3, the DNA is TGTGCCAGCGCCCCGCCTCGCGGGACTCTCTCTGGAAACACCATATATTTT.

The chain combines TRBV5-6 with TRBJ2-7; either TRBD1 or TRBD2 may supply D (5 bases each). Trimming removed 4 bases at V and 0 bases at J, with 14 bases between. The CDR3 spans 15 residues. Germline V CDR1 and CDR2: SGHDT, YYEEEE. This CDR3 reads CASSPGRSSSYEQYF. The CDR3 nucleotides read TGTGCCAGCAGCCCGGGACGGTCGAGCTCCTACGAGCAGTACTTC.

The rearrangement joins TRBV9 to TRBJ2-7; possible D gene TRBD2, 7 bases. The CDR3 contains 16 residues. Looked up from germline, CDR1 is SGDLS and CDR2 is YYNGEE. Trimming removed 5 bases from V and 2 bases from J, with 20 bases in between. Here the CDR3 DNA reads TGTGCCAGCAGTCCTCTCGGGGGGCTAGCGGCCTACGAGCAGTACTTC. Its translation is CASSPLGGLAAYEQYF.

CDR3 bases: TGTGCCTGGAGTACAGGAGCGGGGGAGCAGTACTTC. This codes for CAWSTGAGEQYF. This chain joins TRBV30 and TRBJ2-7; 7 bases are shared with TRBD2. V was pared by 2 bases and J by 7 bases, with 5 bases of the junction left unmatched. In germline, CDR1 is GTSNPN, CDR2 SVGIG (reference sequence). This CDR3 comprises 12 residues. The variable domain in full, with the rest retrieved from reference TRBV30 and TRBJ2-7, is SQTIHQWPATLVQPVGSPLSLECTVEGTSNPNLYWYRQAAGRGLQLLFYSVGIGQISSEVPQNLSASRPQDRQFILSSKKLLLSDSGFYLCAWSTGAGEQYFGPGTRLTVT.

This chain uses TRBV6-5 with TRBJ1-5, with TRBD1 as a possible D gene (6 bases). Germline V gene lookup returns CDR1 MNHEY and CDR2 SVGAGI. V lost 10 bases, J lost 2 bases, and 18 bases lay in between. This CDR3 region has 15 residues. The CDR3 DNA reads as TGTGCCACCATGACAGGCAGGGTTGGCAATCAGCCCCAGCATTTT. Amino acid sequence: CATMTGRVGNQPQHF.

This chain links TRBV9 with TRBJ2-3, with D maybe TRBD2 (6 bases). The CDR3 totals 18 residues. V dropped 2 bases and J dropped 2 bases, with 21 bases sitting between them. Germline V gives CDR1 SGDLS, CDR2 YYNGEE. This chain's CDR3 is CASSVGLARYSITDTQYF. In nucleotides, the CDR3 is TGTGCCAGCAGCGTGGGGCTAGCGCGCTACTCGATCACAGATACGCAGTATTTT.

The rearrangement joins TRBV7-3 to TRBJ1-2, with D possibly matching TRBD1 (5 bases). This CDR3 is 15 amino acids long. The ends were cut back, 5 bases at V and 4 bases at J, with 17 bases in the middle. Germline assignment: CDR1 SGHTA and CDR2 FQGTGA. The CDR3 spells CASSPQGSPSYGYTF. In DNA form, the CDR3 reads TGTGCCAGCAGCCCCCAGGGTAGTCCCTCCTATGGCTACACCTTC.

The chain has TRBV7-3 and TRBJ2-5; D is perhaps TRBD1 (6 bases). This CDR3 region has 15 residues. Germline CDR1 is SGHTA and CDR2 is FQGTGA. The germline V and J ends were trimmed by 5 bases and 2 bases, with 15 bases remaining between them. The CDR3, as DNA: TGTGCCAGCAGCCCGAGCGGACAGTATCAAGAGACCCAGTACTTC. Protein product: CASSPSGQYQETQYF.

J is TRBJ1-6 and V is TRBV20-1; TRBD1 matches at 8 bases. Germline V lookup: CDR1 DFQATT, CDR2 SNEGSKA (reference sequence). The CDR3 runs to 11 residues. V dropped 6 bases and J dropped 13; count of bases not matched to a gene: 5. The CDR3 bases are TGCAGTGCCAGACAGGGGTGGCCCCTCCACTTT. As protein: CSARQGWPLHF.

The chain couples TRBV16 to TRBJ2-7, with D uncertain. CDR3 size: 13 residues. Trimming cost V 1 base and J 6 bases, with 10 bases left between them. Germline CDR1 and CDR2: KGHSY and FQNENV. The CDR3 region has the DNA TGTGCCAGCAGCCAATGGGAAAGTGGCGAGCAGTACTTC. Translating gives CASSQWESGEQYF.

This chain connects TRBV7-3 to TRBJ2-5; D not certain. Germline values: CDR1 SGHTA, CDR2 FQGTGA. Trimming stripped 5 bases from V and 4 bases from J, with 14 bases between. This CDR3 has 14 residues. As DNA, the CDR3 is TGTGCCAGCAGCCCGGATGGTACCCGAGAGACCCAGTACTTC. Protein: CASSPDGTRETQYF.

The chain carries TRBV6-5 and TRBJ2-3; no clear D gene. The germline V and J ends were trimmed by 0 bases and 3 bases, with 7 bases remaining between them. The CDR3 runs to 14 residues. Germline CDR1 MNHEY, CDR2 SVGAGI. CDR3 nucleotides: TGTGCCAGCAGTTACTCATACGGGACAGATACGCAGTATTTT. It encodes CASSYSYGTDTQYF.

The chain recombines TRBV7-3 with TRBJ2-3; a possible D gene is TRBD2 (6 bases). The germline V gene has CDR1 SGHTA and CDR2 FQGTGA. The CDR3 has 15 amino acids. V dropped 5 bases and J dropped 5 bases, with 17 bases sitting between them. CDR3 sequence (DNA): TGTGCCAGCAGCCCCCCAGGCGGGGCCCGAGATACGCAGTATTTT. This encodes CASSPPGGARDTQYF.

J is TRBJ1-6 and V is TRBV2; weak D call: TRBD1 (5 bases). The CDR3 length is 13 residues. Per the germline V gene, CDR1 is SNHLY and CDR2 is FYNNEI. V shed 11 bases and J shed 9 bases, with 17 bases lying between them. CDR3 DNA sequence: TGTGCCGGAAGGGACGAGAAAGGTTCACCCCTCCACTTT. Translation: CAGRDEKGSPLHF.

The chain joins TRBV30 to TRBJ1-6; D unresolved. Trimming took 0 bases from V and 8 from J, leaving 17 bases between them. The CDR3 contains 16 residues. Germline V gene lookup returns CDR1 GTSNPN and CDR2 SVGIG (reference sequence). As DNA, the CDR3 is TGTGCCTGGAGTGTCGGAAAGGCCGGGGTTTATTCACCCCTCCACTTT. Its translation is CAWSVGKAGVYSPLHF.

The chain links TRBV4-1 to TRBJ1-4; D gene unclear. The CDR3 sequence is 11 residues long. Deletions cut 3 bases from V and 7 bases from J, with 3 bases between. The germline CDR1 and CDR2 sequences are MGHRA and YSYEKL. CDR3 protein: CASSHSEKLFF. CDR3 sequence (DNA): TGCGCCAGCAGCCACAGTGAAAAACTGTTTTTT.

The rearrangement joins TRBV7-9 to TRBJ2-3; TRBD2 matches at 9 bases. The CDR3 contains 16 residues. Germline CDR1 and CDR2: SEHNR and FQNEAQ (reference sequence). V lost 4 bases to trimming and J lost 2 bases; unmatched junction nucleotides: 7. As DNA, the CDR3 is TGTGCCAGCAGCTACCAGCGGGGGGCCGTCACAGATACGCAGTATTTT. Translation: CASSYQRGAVTDTQYF.

V is TRBV2 and J is TRBJ1-1; 8 nucleotides agree with TRBD1. The CDR3 loop spans 14 amino acids. V shed 6 bases and J 10 bases; nucleotides not matched to a gene: 13. Germline CDR1 and CDR2: SNHLY and FYNNEI. CDR3 loop: CASRAGQGPSGAFF. CDR3 coding DNA: TGTGCCAGCAGGGCTGGACAGGGCCCCTCTGGAGCTTTCTTT. The entire variable domain, with the rest obtained from reference TRBV2 and TRBJ1-1, is as follows: EPEVTQTPSHQVTQMGQEVILRCVPISNHLYFYWYRQILGQKVEFLVSFYNNEISEKSEIFDDQFSVERPDGSNFTLKIRSTKLEDSAMYFCASRAGQGPSGAFFGQGTRLTVV.

This clone was seen a few times. The chain employs TRBV5-1 and TRBJ1-1; no definite D call. Germline CDR1 and CDR2: SGHRS and YFSETQ. V was trimmed by 4 bases and J by 4 bases, leaving 11 bases between them. This CDR3 is built from 13 residues. CDR3 loop: CASSPQVGTEAFF. CDR3 nucleotide sequence: TGCGCCAGCAGCCCACAAGTAGGCACTGAAGCTTTCTTT.

V is TRBV4-1 and J is TRBJ1-4, with TRBD1 matching over 7 bases. The V gene's germline CDR1 is MGHRA and CDR2 YSYEKL. The length of the CDR3 is 14 residues. After removal of 3 bases from V and 7 bases from J, the junction contained 5 bases not matched to a gene. For the CDR3, the DNA is TGCGCCAGCAGCCATCGCGGGACAGCTGAAAAACTGTTTTTT. Translation gives CASSHRGTAEKLFF.

The chain has TRBV5-1 and TRBJ2-7; 9 bases match TRBD1. The CDR3 loop spans 14 amino acids. The germline gives CDR1 SGHRS, CDR2 YFSETQ. V shed 4 bases and J 3 bases; nucleotides not matched to a gene: 5. The CDR3 DNA sequence: TGCGCCAGCAGCACCGACAGGGGGGTCTACGAGCAGTACTTC. Its translation: CASSTDRGVYEQYF.

The CDR3 loop reads CASSLTTSGPSYEQYF. CDR3 DNA: TGTGCCAGCAGCTTGACGACTAGCGGGCCCTCCTACGAGCAGTACTTC. The chain links TRBV12-1 to TRBJ2-7; TRBD2 is the table's D call and was not checked against the DNA. TRBV12-1 is labeled a pseudogene. This CDR3 contains 16 residues.

The J gene is TRBJ2-2, the V gene TRBV6-5, with D maybe TRBD2 (6 bases). The germline V and J ends were trimmed by 6 bases and 4 bases, with 15 bases remaining between them. The CDR3 has 15 residues. Looked up from germline, CDR1 is MNHEY and CDR2 is SVGAGI. CDR3 loop: CASSQAGPLTGELFF. In nucleotides, the CDR3 is TGTGCCAGCAGCCAAGCGGGTCCGCTCACCGGGGAGCTGTTTTTT.

The chain carries TRBV29-1 and TRBJ2-7; TRBD2 agrees at 7 bases. This CDR3 comprises 14 residues. CDR1 is SQVTM, CDR2 ANQGSEA, per germline. V lost 2 bases, J lost 2 bases, and 6 bases stayed unmatched. Here the CDR3 DNA reads TGCAGCGTTGAATTAGCTAGCGGTACCTACGAGCAGTACTTC. Translated: CSVELASGTYEQYF.

The J gene is TRBJ2-1, the V gene TRBV5-1, with D perhaps assigned TRBD1 or TRBD2 (5 bases each). CDR1 and CDR2 from the germline V gene are SGHRS and YFSETQ. The V gene lost 2 bases and the J gene lost 4 bases, with 10 bases spanning the gap. This CDR3 has 14 amino acids. The CDR3 nucleotides read TGCGCCAGCAGCTTCAGGGACCAATACAATGAGCAGTTCTTC. Protein product: CASSFRDQYNEQFF.

The chain combines TRBV11-2 with TRBJ2-1, with D possibly matching TRBD1 (8 bases). The germline CDR1 and CDR2 sequences are SGHAT and FQNNGV. There are 15 residues in the CDR3. V lost 5 bases, J lost 4 bases, and 15 bases lay in between. The CDR3 nucleotides are TGTGCCAGCAGCCTACAGGGGGAGGGATACAATGAGCAGTTCTTC. Translated, it gives CASSLQGEGYNEQFF.

This clone was seen just once. The chain combines TRBV2 with TRBJ1-2; TRBD1 is a possible D gene (6 bases). Trimming took off 3 bases at V and 6 bases at J, with 11 bases between the two ends. In germline, CDR1 is SNHLY, CDR2 FYNNEI. The CDR3 is made up of 13 amino acids. CDR3 in amino acids: CASSDYREDGYTF. The CDR3 DNA reads TGTGCCAGCAGTGATTACAGGGAGGATGGCTACACCTTC. Full variable domain (rest looked up from reference TRBV2 and TRBJ1-2): EPEVTQTPSHQVTQMGQEVILRCVPISNHLYFYWYRQILGQKVEFLVSFYNNEISEKSEIFDDQFSVERPDGSNFTLKIRSTKLEDSAMYFCASSDYREDGYTFGSGTRLTVV.

The J gene is TRBJ1-3, the V gene TRBV19; unclear D gene. Germline values: CDR1 LNHDA, CDR2 SQIVND (reference sequence). The V end lost 0 bases, the J end lost 2 bases, and 5 bases lay between the germline ends. There are 14 residues in the CDR3. The CDR3 loop is CASSIDIPGNTIYF. CDR3 bases: TGTGCCAGTAGTATAGACATCCCTGGAAACACCATATATTTT.

This clone was counted once. J is TRBJ1-4 and V is TRBV19; 9 bases map to TRBD1. The CDR3 spans 16 residues. In germline, CDR1 is LNHDA, CDR2 SQIVND (reference sequence). After removal of 0 bases from V and 8 bases from J, the junction contained 7 bases not matched to a gene. CDR3 DNA sequence: TGTGCCAGTAGTATAGAGTGGGGACAGGGTTACGAAAAACTGTTTTTT. It is translated as CASSIEWGQGYEKLFF.